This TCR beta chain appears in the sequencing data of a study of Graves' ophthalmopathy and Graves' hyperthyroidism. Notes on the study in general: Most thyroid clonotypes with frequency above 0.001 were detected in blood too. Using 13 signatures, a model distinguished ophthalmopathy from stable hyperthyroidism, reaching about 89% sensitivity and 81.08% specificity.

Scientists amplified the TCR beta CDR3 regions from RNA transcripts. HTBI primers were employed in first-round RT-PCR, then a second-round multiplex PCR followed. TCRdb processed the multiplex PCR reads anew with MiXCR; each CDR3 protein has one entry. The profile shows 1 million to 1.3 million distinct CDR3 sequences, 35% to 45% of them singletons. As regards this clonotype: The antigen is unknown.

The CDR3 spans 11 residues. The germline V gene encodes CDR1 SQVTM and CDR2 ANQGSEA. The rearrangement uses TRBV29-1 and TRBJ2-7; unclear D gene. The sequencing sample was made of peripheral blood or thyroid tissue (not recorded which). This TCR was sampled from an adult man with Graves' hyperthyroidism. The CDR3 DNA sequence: TGCAGTGCTTGGCAGAACTACGAGCAGTACTTC. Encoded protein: CSAWQNYEQYF.